This TCR beta chain appears in the sequencing data of a study of T cell responses to AZD1222 COVID-19 vaccine. Notes on this clone: Its matching antigen is unknown.

Clones were read by immunoSEQ multiplex PCR, and TCRdb kept only the in-frame ones, dropping some. Here the sample spans some 190,000 clones, approximately 89% being singletons. Study-wide findings and caveats: The breadth and depth of Spike-specific TCRs increased once two AZD1222 doses had been given. Close to half of spike-specific TCRs reportedly recognize unmutated variant regions.

The CDR3 spans 14 residues. Trimming took off 1 base at V and 2 bases at J, with 8 bases between the two ends. Germline V CDR1 and CDR2: SNHLY, FYNNEI. This specimen consisted of peripheral blood, obtained 28 days after the second AZD1222 dose. The source is an adult who received the AZD1222 COVID-19 vaccine. The chain recombines TRBV2 with TRBJ1-2; maybe TRBD1 (5 bases). The CDR3 DNA reads as TGTGCCAGCAGTGAAGACAGGATAAACTATGGCTACACCTTC. The encoded protein is CASSEDRINYGYTF. Full variable domain (missing parts from reference TRBV2 and TRBJ1-2): EPEVTQTPSHQVTQMGQEVILRCVPISNHLYFYWYRQILGQKVEFLVSFYNNEISEKSEIFDDQFSVERPDGSNFTLKIRSTKLEDSAMYFCASSEDRINYGYTFGSGTRLTVV.